This is a list of T cell receptor beta chains from one sample in a study of shared clonotypes between healthy human individuals. Repertoires were generated with immunoSEQ multiplex PCR, while TCRdb's copy carries only in-frame clones and drops some. The sample comprises hundreds of thousands of clones, 92% of which are singletons, and more than 20% rests with the top ten. Sequenced input: naive CD8+ T cells sorted from blood. The receptors come from a man aged 25-40 years in good health. Both conserved end residues are part of each CDR3. The D gene is left open where the match is weak. Size tells how often a clone was seen (once, few, many) or the class of an expanded clone, and some rows leave it out.

v_gene	abundance	j_gene	d_gene	CDR3aa	CDR3nt
TRBV4-3	NA	TRBJ2-5	TRBD2	CASSQDLAGGQETQYF	TGCGCCAGCAGCCAAGATCTGGCGGGAGGGCAAGAGACCCAGTACTTC
TRBV4-3	NA	TRBJ2-1	TRBD2	CASSQGAWTSYNEQFF	TGCGCCAGCAGCCAAGGAGCTTGGACTAGCTACAATGAGCAGTTCTTC
TRBV5-1	once	TRBJ2-7	TRBD2	CASSLGLAGNFYEQYF	TGCGCCAGCAGCTTGGGGCTAGCGGGAAACTTCTACGAGCAGTACTTC
TRBV4-2	NA	TRBJ2-3	NA	CASSQDGGTDTQYF	TGTGCCAGCAGCCAAGATGGAGGTACAGATACGCAGTATTTT
TRBV11-2	NA	TRBJ2-2	NA	CASSSIPTITGELFF	TGTGCCAGCAGCTCCATCCCTACTATCACCGGGGAGCTGTTTTTT
TRBV6-4	NA	TRBJ1-2	NA	CASSDSTVANYGYTF	TGTGCCAGCAGTGACTCGACAGTAGCTAACTATGGCTACACCTTC
TRBV7-9	NA	TRBJ2-2	NA	CASSPRRLEVNTGELFF	TGTGCCAGCAGCCCACGTCGACTAGAAGTGAACACCGGGGAGCTGTTTTTT
TRBV27	NA	TRBJ2-2	TRBD2	CASSLDLLMGGPTGELFF	TGTGCCAGCAGTTTAGACCTCCTTATGGGAGGGCCCACCGGGGAGCTGTTTTTT
TRBV7-9	once	TRBJ2-2	NA	CASTGTGRELFF	TGTGCCAGCACCGGCACCGGTAGGGAGCTGTTTTTT
TRBV10-3	NA	TRBJ2-7	NA	CAISEEGNYEQYF	TGTGCCATCAGTGAGGAGGGGAACTACGAGCAGTACTTC
TRBV9	NA	TRBJ1-2	NA	CASSRPGGTSYGYTF	TGTGCCAGCAGTAGACCCGGGGGGACCAGCTATGGCTACACCTTC
TRBV11-2	NA	TRBJ2-1	TRBD2	CASSFLSGRGNEQFF	TGTGCCAGCAGCTTTTTAAGCGGGAGGGGAAATGAGCAGTTCTTC
TRBV28	NA	TRBJ2-7	NA	CASSFGVYEQYF	TGTGCCAGCAGTTTCGGGGTTTACGAGCAGTACTTC
TRBV6-1	NA	TRBJ2-7	TRBD2	CASSLAGAGHEQYF	TGTGCCAGCAGTTTAGCGGGAGCCGGCCACGAGCAGTACTTC
TRBV27	NA	TRBJ2-2	TRBD2	CASSLGTSGGELFF	TGTGCCAGCAGTTTAGGGACTAGCGGCGGGGAGCTGTTTTTT
TRBV29-1	NA	TRBJ2-5	NA	CSVVERGDSEETQYF	TGCAGCGTTGTTGAAAGGGGGGACAGCGAAGAGACCCAGTACTTC
TRBV2	NA	TRBJ1-5	NA	CASRESLLGDQPQHF	TGTGCCAGCAGAGAATCTTTGTTAGGCGATCAGCCCCAGCATTTT